What follows are 11 T cell receptor beta chains derived from one specimen sequenced in a study of blood T cell repertoires in COVID-19. Clones were read by immunoSEQ multiplex PCR, and TCRdb kept only the in-frame ones, dropping some. The repertoire holds roughly 5,000 clones, about four fifths seen once, with approximately 11% in the top ten. The sample consisted of peripheral blood. Source of these receptors: a human donor in a cohort sampled during active COVID-19.

This chain connects TRBV4-1 to TRBJ1-1, with D unclear. Per the germline V gene, CDR1 is MGHRA and CDR2 is YSYEKL. The CDR3 is 16 amino acids. Trimming left V 2 bases short and J 0 bases short, with 13 bases between. CDR3 nucleotide sequence: TGCGCCAGCAGCCAAAGGACCGCGGGTCTGAACACTGAAGCTTTCTTT. Protein sequence: CASSQRTAGLNTEAFF.

This rearrangement joins TRBV10-3 to TRBJ2-7, with 12 bases identical to TRBD2. CDR1 is ENHRY and CDR2 is SYGVKD in the germline V gene. The CDR3 consists of 16 residues. Trimming cost V 4 bases and J 5 bases; bases outside gene matches: 9. This chain's CDR3 is CAISASTSGSSHEQYF. The CDR3 bases are TGTGCCATCAGTGCCTCGACTAGCGGGAGTAGCCACGAGCAGTACTTC.

The chain's CDR3 is CASSSLSQGGNSPLHF. The CDR3 DNA follows: TGTGCCAGCAGTTCACTCTCACAGGGGGGGAATTCACCCCTCCACTTT. This chain connects TRBV27 to TRBJ1-6, with 8 bases that match TRBD1. The CDR3 runs to 16 residues. Germline CDR1 MNHEY, CDR2 SMNVEV (reference sequence). V shed 4 bases and J 7 bases; nucleotides not matched to a gene: 9.

The chain joins TRBV2 to TRBJ2-3, with D unresolved. V lost 5 bases and J 3 bases, leaving 9 bases between the germline ends. The CDR3 is 13 residues long. Germline-derived CDR1 and CDR2 are SNHLY and FYNNEI. The CDR3 nucleotides read TGTGCCAGCAGTCCACGACTTACAGATACGCAGTATTTT. It translates to CASSPRLTDTQYF. Looking up the rest from reference TRBV2 and TRBJ2-3 gives the full variable domain: EPEVTQTPSHQVTQMGQEVILRCVPISNHLYFYWYRQILGQKVEFLVSFYNNEISEKSEIFDDQFSVERPDGSNFTLKIRSTKLEDSAMYFCASSPRLTDTQYFGPGTRLTVL.

V gene TRBV7-2 combines with J gene TRBJ2-7, with D perhaps matching TRBD2 (6 bases). This CDR3 has 14 amino acids. The V gene lost 5 bases and the J gene lost 0 bases, with 11 bases spanning the gap. Germline assignment: CDR1 SGHTA and CDR2 FQGNSA. CDR3 loop: CASSPGTSSYEQYF. The CDR3 DNA is TGTGCCAGCAGCCCAGGGACTTCCTCCTACGAGCAGTACTTC.

The J gene is TRBJ2-1, the V gene TRBV9, with unresolved D. Trimming shortened V by 4 bases and J by 0 bases, and 17 bases separated the two germline ends. This CDR3 spans 17 amino acids. CDR1 SGDLS and CDR2 YYNGEE come from the germline V gene. The CDR3 reads CASSRHTSASSYNEQFF. CDR3 coding DNA: TGTGCCAGCAGCCGTCACACCAGTGCCAGCTCCTACAATGAGCAGTTCTTC.

The chain has TRBV27 and TRBJ2-3; 8 positions agree with TRBD2. V was clipped by 6 bases and J by 1 base; unmatched bases: 6. The V gene's germline CDR1 is MNHEY and CDR2 SMNVEV (reference sequence). This CDR3 region has 15 residues. The CDR3 coding sequence is TGTGCCAGCAGGAGAGCGGGAGTTGGCACAGATACGCAGTATTTT. It translates to CASRRAGVGTDTQYF.

Only one count was recorded for this clone. The genes are TRBV5-1 and TRBJ2-3, with 8 bases identical to TRBD1. The CDR3 is made up of 16 amino acids. CDR1 is SGHRS and CDR2 is YFSETQ in the germline V gene. V lost 2 bases to trimming and J lost 0 bases; unmatched junction nucleotides: 5. The CDR3 loop reads CASSFQTGASTDTQYF. The CDR3 region has the DNA TGCGCCAGCAGCTTCCAGACAGGGGCCAGCACAGATACGCAGTATTTT.

This clone was observed a few times. This sequence joins TRBV6-5 and TRBJ1-2; 8 bases are shared with TRBD1. There are 15 residues in the CDR3. The germline CDR1 and CDR2 sequences are MNHEY and SVGAGI. V gave up 4 bases and J gave up 3 bases; unmatched junction bases: 7. The CDR3 DNA is TGTGCCAGCAGTTTGGACAGGGAGGGCGACTATGGCTACACCTTC. Translated: CASSLDREGDYGYTF.

V gene TRBV4-2 combines with J gene TRBJ1-4; TRBD1 matches at 11 bases. There are 21 residues in the CDR3. Germline trimming cut 0 bases from V and 4 bases from J; bases unmatched to any gene: 16. The germline V gene has CDR1 LGHNA and CDR2 YNFKEQ. This CDR3 reads CASSQDLVRGTGGYNNEKLFF. Here the CDR3 DNA reads TGTGCCAGCAGCCAAGATCTAGTTCGGGGGACAGGGGGATATAATAATGAAAAACTGTTTTTT.

CDR3 nucleotide sequence: TGTGCCAGAAGCTTTCCGGGACAGAGCCCGATGTTAGATGACGATGAGCAGTTCTTC. This codes for CARSFPGQSPMLDDDEQFF. The V call is TRBV5-3, the J call TRBJ2-1; 7 nucleotides match TRBD1. TRBV5-3 is an ORF for which the function is uncertain. CDR3 length equals 19 residues. V gave up 2 bases and J gave up 8 bases; unmatched junction bases: 22.